This section outlines one TCR beta chain sequence together with its context. No antigen is known for it. The input lacks base qualities; no much larger clone sits a single base away. The immunoSEQ Assay, a bias-controlled multiplex PCR, was used to amplify TCRbeta CDR3 regions from genomic DNA. In the original analysis: Nucleated cell counts per sample were estimated from amplification of reference gene primers within the assay. To quantify the absolute abundance of each unique TCRbeta CDR3 rearrangement, sequence reads were collapsed and filtered. Productive Simpson clonality was computed per sample as the square root of Simpson's diversity index over productive rearrangements. TCRdb carries this immuneACCESS record with in-frame sequences only. Its versions omit some clonotypes, under half of them owing to an unresolved V gene in the studies checked, with the rest unexplained. V and J calls and clone size come straight from that table; D and trimming were deduced from the DNA. The table for this sample lists about 370,000 clones; over 75% of them were counted only once. Over 9.5% of the sample lies in the top ten.

These data are taken from a study of blood T cell repertoires in COVID-19 (TCRdb year 2020). Concerning the study at large: Samples covering the acute and convalescent phases of COVID-19 were provided by collaborators in the United States, Italy and Spain. The prospective study material was composed of cDNA or gDNA derived from T cells, B-cell-depleted T cells, or PBMCs. A freely available public database, intended as a resource for researchers studying the immune response to SARS-CoV-2, is where the repertoires were released. The samples were drawn from two sources: the first 160 participants of the ongoing ImmuneRACE study, and 950 to 1,500 subjects contributed by 6 global collaborators. A de-identified subject ID, COVID-19 status, age in years and sex were almost always included in the sample metadata. HLA class I and class II types, where available, came from metadata supplied by the sample provider rather than from assay-based typing. Subjects who had been exposed to COVID-19, were actively infected with it, or had recovered from it provided the deeply sampled blood TCRbeta repertoires that made up the dataset. What the work shows at the level of the full study, not this receptor alone: The quantity of clinical and demographic metadata differed by source and by participant and was supplied without curation.

One collaborating source in Seattle enrolled patients while the patients were actively infected and followed the patients over time throughout the course of disease. Collaborating institutions collected whole blood in K2EDTA tubes following their own protocols. Collaborator samples were shipped for TCRbeta analysis as frozen whole blood, isolated PBMCs, or DNA extracted from either sample type. Here V drops 4 bases and J drops 0 bases, and the junction holds 6 bases not matched to any gene. The germline V gene sets CDR1 to LGHNA and CDR2 to YNFKEQ. The CDR3 holds 17 amino acids from the cysteine to the phenylalanine. This entry keeps only the CDR3 DNA: 51 bases, framed from base 1.

In this chain, TRBV4-2 is recombined with TRBJ2-6, with TRBD2 identical over 7 junction bases. Input material: peripheral blood. The sequence was obtained from a woman aged 25-40 years with COVID-19, enrolled during active disease. The bases read TGTGCCAGCAGCCCATGGAGCGGGGACTCTGGGGCCAACGTCCTGACTTTC. Its product reads: CASSPWSGDSGANVLTF.